A selection of T cell receptor beta chains follows, all from one sample in a study of blood T cells in healthy people across ages. TCRdb processed the 5' RACE reads anew with MiXCR; each CDR3 protein has one entry. The sample comprises around 800,000 distinct CDR3 sequences, approximately 55% of which are singletons, and roughly 40% rests with the top ten. Sample: blood. The receptor set was obtained from an elderly man in good health. The CDR3 runs from the conserved cysteine through the conserved F or W. The D gene is left open where the match is weak. Only part of the rows carry a size: once, few, many, or a class if the clone is expanded.

v_gene	j_gene	abundance	d_gene	CDR3nt	CDR3aa
TRBV5-1	TRBJ2-1	NA	TRBD1	TGCGCCAGCAGCGTTCAGGGGGCCATCAATGAGCAGTTCTTC	CASSVQGAINEQFF
TRBV6-5	TRBJ1-4	NA	TRBD1	TGTGCCAGCAGACAGGGACAGGTCCCCGAAAAACTGTTTTTT	CASRQGQVPEKLFF
TRBV18	TRBJ2-7	few	TRBD2	TGTGCCAGCTCACCCTCTAGCGGGATACAGACTAGGGAGCAGTACTTC	CASSPSSGIQTREQYF
TRBV11-2	TRBJ1-2	NA	NA	TGTACCAGCAGCTTATTCGGACAGAGGGAGAATAACTATGGCTACACCTTC	CTSSLFGQRENNYGYTF
TRBV6-2/TRBV6-3	TRBJ1-5	NA	TRBD1	TGTGCCAGCAGACAGACAGGGTCCAATCAGCCCCAGCATTTT	CASRQTGSNQPQHF
TRBV7-2	TRBJ2-1	NA	NA	TGTGCCAGCAGCTCAAACAGGGTAAAGGAGCAGTTCTTC	CASSSNRVKEQFF
TRBV6-1	TRBJ2-1	NA	NA	TGTGCCAGCAGTGAAGTGGCAGGGGATCGGTTGAATGAGCAGTTCTTC	CASSEVAGDRLNEQFF
TRBV27	TRBJ2-5	NA	NA	TGTGCCAGCAGTCTTTTTGGCGAGGCCCAGTACTTC	CASSLFGEAQYF
TRBV6-6	TRBJ2-7	NA	TRBD2	TGTGCCAGCAGTTACCAAGCGGGGGGGCCTGAGCAGTACTTC	CASSYQAGGPEQYF
TRBV18	TRBJ2-5	NA	TRBD1	TGTGCCAGCAGCCCGCGGACAGGACAAGAGACCCAGTACTTC	CASSPRTGQETQYF
TRBV12-3/TRBV12-4	TRBJ1-2	once	TRBD1	TGTGCCAGCAGTTCTATGTCTGGACAGGGTGGGGGCTACACCTTC	CASSSMSGQGGGYTF
TRBV6-1	TRBJ2-1	once	TRBD1	TGTGCCAGCAGTGGGGGGACAGGGGGTATTCACGGGTCCTACAATGAGCAGTTCTTC	CASSGGTGGIHGSYNEQFF
TRBV6-4	TRBJ2-7	NA	TRBD2	TGTGCCAGCAGTGAGGGGACTAGCGGCGAGCAGTACTTC	CASSEGTSGEQYF
TRBV6-1	TRBJ2-1	NA	NA	TGTGCCAGCAGTGGGCCTAGACACAATGAGCAGTTCTTC	CASSGPRHNEQFF
TRBV7-6	TRBJ2-7	NA	TRBD1	TGTGCCAGCAGCTTCTCCGCCTGGGACAGCCTGGGTTGGAACGAGCAGTACTTC	CASSFSAWDSLGWNEQYF
TRBV24-1	TRBJ2-1	once	TRBD2	TGTGCCACCACTCAAGGCCCCGCGGGAGTCGAGAATGAGCAGTTCTTC	CATTQGPAGVENEQFF
TRBV7-2	TRBJ2-2	NA	TRBD2	TGTGCCAGCAGCCCCTTAGCGGGAGGTCTCGGGGAGCTGTTTTTT	CASSPLAGGLGELFF
TRBV6-2/TRBV6-3	TRBJ2-3	few	NA	TGTGCCAGCAGCTATCCAGGCATAAGCACAGATACGCAGTATTTT	CASSYPGISTDTQYF
TRBV19	TRBJ2-1	NA	TRBD2	TGTGCCAGTATTCAACTGGGGGGGGGCAATGAGCAGTTCTTC	CASIQLGGGNEQFF
TRBV29-1	TRBJ2-6	NA	NA	TGCAGCGTTGAACGTCAAGACTCTGGGGCCAACGTCCTGACTTTC	CSVERQDSGANVLTF
TRBV12-3/TRBV12-4	TRBJ1-2	NA	NA	TGTGCCAGCAGTCCCCATTCTACTAACTATGGCTACACCTTC	CASSPHSTNYGYTF
TRBV5-1	TRBJ2-7	NA	TRBD2	TGCGCCAGCAGCAACCCGGGACTAGCGGGAGCGGGCGAGCAGTACTTC	CASSNPGLAGAGEQYF
TRBV18	TRBJ1-1	few	NA	TGTGCCAGCTCACCTCAGGGATTTGACACTGAAGCTTTCTTT	CASSPQGFDTEAFF
TRBV6-6	TRBJ2-3	NA	TRBD2	TGTGCCAGCAGTTACTCGACTAGCGGCACAGATACGCAGTATTTT	CASSYSTSGTDTQYF
TRBV7-3	TRBJ2-7	NA	NA	TGTGCCAGCAGCTTTGACAGGCTCAACTCCTACGAGCAGTACTTC	CASSFDRLNSYEQYF
TRBV12-3/TRBV12-4	TRBJ2-7	NA	NA	TGTGCCAGCAGTCTTAGCCAGGGGGGGTTCTCCTACGAGCAGTACTTC	CASSLSQGGFSYEQYF
TRBV6-1	TRBJ1-2	NA	NA	TGTGCCAGCAGTGAATTGGGGGGCGCCGGGCATGGCTACACCTTC	CASSELGGAGHGYTF
TRBV27	TRBJ1-5	NA	NA	TGTGCCAGCAGGGAAGGGTCCTCGGGCAATCAGCCCCAGCATTTT	CASREGSSGNQPQHF
TRBV2	TRBJ2-7	NA	TRBD2	TGTGCCAGCAGTGTGCTAGCGGGCTCCCACGAGCAGTACTTC	CASSVLAGSHEQYF
TRBV20-1	TRBJ2-7	NA	NA	TGCAGTGCTGGGGGGGGCTACTCCCGTTCCTACGAGCAGTACTTC	CSAGGGYSRSYEQYF
TRBV12-3/TRBV12-4	TRBJ2-3	NA	NA	TGTGCCAGCAGCCCCGGTCGGTGGGGGCACAGATACGCGTATTTT	CASSPGRWGHRYAYF
TRBV20-1	TRBJ1-2	few	TRBD1	TGCAGTGCTAGAGATCGGGGGACAGGGAATGGCTACACCTTC	CSARDRGTGNGYTF